What follows is one TCR beta chain and its context. The antigen is undetermined. The record originates from a study of graft-versus-host responses after intestinal transplantation. Study as a whole: Recipients received multivisceral, liver-intestinal, or isolated intestinal transplants. Every recipient had anti-thymocyte globulin induction and around 3 years of tacrolimus plus steroids. Study-level findings and limits: Where graft-donor T cell macrochimerism was present, patients had high graft-versus-host to host-versus-graft clonal ratios in allografts. GvH clonotypes were identified within recipient marrow, with a subset emerging first in ileum or blood.

Profiled with immunoSEQ multiplex PCR; TCRdb holds only in-frame clones, not every one. The repertoire consists of some 48,000 clones, with 70% to 85% occurring once and the leading ten covering approximately 0.46%. The length of the CDR3 is 16 residues. V lost 7 bases to trimming and J lost 3 bases; unmatched junction nucleotides: 14. CDR1 is SQVTM and CDR2 is ANQGSEA in the germline V gene. The clonotype comes from a human donor who was the organ donor for an intestinal transplant. This specimen was unstimulated CD4+ T cells sorted from spleen or lymph node cells, taken before transplant. The chain is built from TRBV29-1 and TRBJ2-1; 8 positions match TRBD2. CDR3 residues: CSAPETSGGLYNEQFF. CDR3 in DNA: TGCAGCGCCCCTGAGACGAGCGGGGGCCTCTACAATGAGCAGTTCTTC.